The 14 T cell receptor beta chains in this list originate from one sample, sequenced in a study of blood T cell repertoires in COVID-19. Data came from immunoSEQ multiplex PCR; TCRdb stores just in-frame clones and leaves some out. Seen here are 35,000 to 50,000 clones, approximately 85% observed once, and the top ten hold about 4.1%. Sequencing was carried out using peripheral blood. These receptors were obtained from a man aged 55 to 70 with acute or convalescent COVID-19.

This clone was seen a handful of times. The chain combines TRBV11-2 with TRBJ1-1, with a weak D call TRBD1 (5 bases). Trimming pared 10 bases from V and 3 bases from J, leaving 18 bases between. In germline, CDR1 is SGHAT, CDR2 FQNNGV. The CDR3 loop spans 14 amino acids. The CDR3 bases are TGTGCCACCCTGGGACTCGATGAGGACACTGAAGCTTTCTTT. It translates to CATLGLDEDTEAFF.

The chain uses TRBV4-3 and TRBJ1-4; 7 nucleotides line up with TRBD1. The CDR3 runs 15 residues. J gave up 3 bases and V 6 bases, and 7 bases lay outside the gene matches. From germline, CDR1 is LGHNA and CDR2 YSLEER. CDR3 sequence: CASRRQQGSNEKLFF. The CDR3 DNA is TGCGCCAGCAGAAGACAACAGGGGTCTAATGAAAAACTGTTTTTT.

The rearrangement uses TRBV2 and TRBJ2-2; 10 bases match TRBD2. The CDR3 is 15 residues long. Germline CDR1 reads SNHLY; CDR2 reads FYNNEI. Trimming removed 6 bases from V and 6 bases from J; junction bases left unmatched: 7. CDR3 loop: CASRDLAGVPGELFF. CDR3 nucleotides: TGTGCCAGCAGAGATCTAGCGGGAGTCCCCGGGGAGCTGTTTTTT.

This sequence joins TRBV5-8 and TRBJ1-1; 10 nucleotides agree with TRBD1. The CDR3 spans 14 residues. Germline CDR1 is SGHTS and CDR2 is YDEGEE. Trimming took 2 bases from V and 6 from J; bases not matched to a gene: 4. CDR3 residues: CASSLRGQGSEAFF. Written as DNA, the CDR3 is TGTGCCAGCAGCTTACGGGGACAGGGGTCTGAAGCTTTCTTT.

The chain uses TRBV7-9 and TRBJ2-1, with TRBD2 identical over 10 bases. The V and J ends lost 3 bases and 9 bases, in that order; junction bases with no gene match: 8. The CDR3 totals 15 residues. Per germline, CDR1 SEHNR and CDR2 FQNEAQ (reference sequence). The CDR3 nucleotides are TGTGCCAGCAGCTTGAATACAGCGGGAGGGTCTGAGCAGTTCTTC. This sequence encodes CASSLNTAGGSEQFF.

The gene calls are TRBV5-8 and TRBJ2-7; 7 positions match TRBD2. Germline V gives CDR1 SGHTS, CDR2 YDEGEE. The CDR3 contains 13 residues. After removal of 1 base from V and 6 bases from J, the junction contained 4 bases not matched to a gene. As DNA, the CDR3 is TGTGCCAGCAGCTTGTTGCGGGAGAGCGAGCAGTACTTC. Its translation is CASSLLRESEQYF.

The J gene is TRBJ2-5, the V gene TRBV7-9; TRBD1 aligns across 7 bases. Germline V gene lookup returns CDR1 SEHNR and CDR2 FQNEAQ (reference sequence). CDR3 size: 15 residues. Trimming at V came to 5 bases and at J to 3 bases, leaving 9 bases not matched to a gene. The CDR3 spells CASSLRTGAKETQYF. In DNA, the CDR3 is TGTGCCAGCAGCCTACGGACAGGAGCCAAAGAGACCCAGTACTTC.

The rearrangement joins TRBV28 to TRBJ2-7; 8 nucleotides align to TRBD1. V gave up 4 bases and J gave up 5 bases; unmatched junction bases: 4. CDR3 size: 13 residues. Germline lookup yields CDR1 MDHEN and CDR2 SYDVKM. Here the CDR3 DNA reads TGTGCCAGCAGTTCAGGGGGCGTCGACGAGCAGTACTTC. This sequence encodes CASSSGGVDEQYF. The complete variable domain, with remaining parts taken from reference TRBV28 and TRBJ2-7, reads DVKVTQSSRYLVKRTGEKVFLECVQDMDHENMFWYRQDPGLGLRLIYFSYDVKMKEKGDIPEGYSVSREKKERFSLILESASTNQTSMYLCASSSGGVDEQYFGPGTRLTVT.

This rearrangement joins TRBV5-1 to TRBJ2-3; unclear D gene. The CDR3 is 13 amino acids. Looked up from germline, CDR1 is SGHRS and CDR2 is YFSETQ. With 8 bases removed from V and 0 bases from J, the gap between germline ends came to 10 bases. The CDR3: CASSGISTDTQYF. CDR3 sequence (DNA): TGCGCCAGTTCAGGAATTAGCACAGATACGCAGTATTTT. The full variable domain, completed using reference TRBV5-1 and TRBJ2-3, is KAGVTQTPRYLIKTRGQQVTLSCSPISGHRSVSWYQQTPGQGLQFLFEYFSETQRNKGNFPGRFSGRQFSNSRSEMNVSTLELGDSALYLCASSGISTDTQYFGPGTRLTVL.

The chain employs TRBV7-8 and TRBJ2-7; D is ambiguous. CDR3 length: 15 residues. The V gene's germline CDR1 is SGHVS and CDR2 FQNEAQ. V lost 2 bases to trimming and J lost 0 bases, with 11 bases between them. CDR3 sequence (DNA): TGTGCCAGCAGCTTATCCCCTGCTAGCTCCTACGAGCAGTACTTC. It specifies CASSLSPASSYEQYF.

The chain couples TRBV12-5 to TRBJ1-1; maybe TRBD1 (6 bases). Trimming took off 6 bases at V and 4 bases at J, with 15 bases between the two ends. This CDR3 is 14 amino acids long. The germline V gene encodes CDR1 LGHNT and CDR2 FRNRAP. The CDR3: CASGRGGHGTEAFF. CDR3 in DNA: TGTGCTAGTGGGAGGGGGGGGCACGGCACTGAAGCTTTCTTT.

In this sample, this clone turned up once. CDR3 sequence: CASRVDSIRLDTQYF. The CDR3 DNA reads as TGCGCCAGCAGAGTTGATAGCATAAGGCTAGATACGCAGTATTTT. The rearrangement joins TRBV5-1 to TRBJ2-3; D not certain. Germline CDR1 SGHRS, CDR2 YFSETQ. The CDR3 has 15 amino acids. The V end was cut by 5 bases, the J end by 5 bases, with 18 bases between.

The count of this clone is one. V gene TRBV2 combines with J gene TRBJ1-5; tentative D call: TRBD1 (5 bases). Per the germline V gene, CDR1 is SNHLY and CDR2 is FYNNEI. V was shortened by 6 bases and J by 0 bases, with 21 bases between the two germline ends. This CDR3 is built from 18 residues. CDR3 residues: CASRATGGRLYSNQPQHF. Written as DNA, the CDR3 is TGTGCCAGCAGGGCCACAGGTGGAAGGTTATATAGCAATCAGCCCCAGCATTTT. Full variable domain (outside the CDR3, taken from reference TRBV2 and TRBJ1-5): EPEVTQTPSHQVTQMGQEVILRCVPISNHLYFYWYRQILGQKVEFLVSFYNNEISEKSEIFDDQFSVERPDGSNFTLKIRSTKLEDSAMYFCASRATGGRLYSNQPQHFGDGTRLSIL.

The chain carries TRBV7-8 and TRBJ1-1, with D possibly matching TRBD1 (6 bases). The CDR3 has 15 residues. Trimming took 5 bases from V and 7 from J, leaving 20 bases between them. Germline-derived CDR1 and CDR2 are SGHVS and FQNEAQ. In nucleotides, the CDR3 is TGTGCCAGCAGCGCGCCCCGGGCAGGGGTCCATGAAGCTTTCTTT. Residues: CASSAPRAGVHEAFF. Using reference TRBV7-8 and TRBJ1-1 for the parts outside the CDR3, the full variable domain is GAGVSQSPRYKVAKRGQDVALRCDPISGHVSLFWYQQALGQGPEFLTYFQNEAQLDKSGLPSDRFFAERPEGSVSTLKIQRTQQEDSAVYLCASSAPRAGVHEAFFGQGTRLTVV.